These T cell receptor beta chains were read from a single sample in a study of cytomegalovirus exposure and HLA in healthy donors. Measured with immunoSEQ multiplex PCR; TCRdb has only the in-frame clones, and not every one. Among about 130,000 clones listed, roughly 90% were seen once. Sequenced sample: PBMCs. The receptors derive from a woman between 18 and 29 years old in good health and CMV-seronegative. Both conserved end residues are part of each CDR3. A D gene is named only where the DNA matches it firmly. Clone size is shown for a subset of rows, as once, few, many or a class of expanded clone.

J gene,D gene,V gene,clone size,CDR3 DNA,CDR3 protein
TRBJ2-3,TRBD1,TRBV7-2,-,TGTGCCAGCAGGCCGGGACAGAGCACAGATACGCAGTATTTT,CASRPGQSTDTQYF
TRBJ2-3,TRBD2,TRBV11-2,-,TGTGCCAGCAGCATGGGACTAGCGGGAGGGACAGATACGCAGTATTTT,CASSMGLAGGTDTQYF
TRBJ2-7,TRBD2,TRBV27,few,TGTGCCAGCAGTCCGACTATCCTGACTAGCGGCTACGAGCAGTACTTC,CASSPTILTSGYEQYF
TRBJ2-1,TRBD2,TRBV14,-,TGTGCCAGCAGCCAAGCGAGGCTAGCGGGAGCAAATGAGCAGTTCTTC,CASSQARLAGANEQFF
TRBJ2-7,-,TRBV11-2,-,TGTGCCAGCAGTTGGAGCTCCTACGAGCAGTACTTC,CASSWSSYEQYF
TRBJ2-1,TRBD2,TRBV5-1,-,TGCGCCAGCAGCCTGACTAGCGGGCGATTTGATGAGCAGTTCTTC,CASSLTSGRFDEQFF
TRBJ1-4,TRBD1,TRBV27,-,TGTGCCAGCAGGTTCTTAGGGGGCCGTAAGGGCGGGGCTGAAAAACTGTTTTTT,CASRFLGGRKGGAEKLFF
TRBJ2-5,TRBD2,TRBV10-3,once,TGTGCCATCAGACGGGAGGGCCGCGAGACCCAGTACTTC,CAIRREGRETQYF
TRBJ2-7,-,TRBV5-1,-,TGCGCCAGCAGCGTCACAGGTAGCTCCTACGAGCAGTACTTC,CASSVTGSSYEQYF
TRBJ2-7,-,TRBV7-8,-,TGTGCCAGCAGCTTAGCGCTATACGAGCAGTACTTC,CASSLALYEQYF
TRBJ2-1,TRBD2,TRBV29-1,-,TGCAGCGTTGAGGGTTGGCTAGCGGGAGGTAGGTCCTACAATGAGCAGTTCTTC,CSVEGWLAGGRSYNEQFF
TRBJ1-1,-,TRBV7-3,-,TGTGCCAGCAGCTTACAGGGGAACACTGAAGCTTTCTTT,CASSLQGNTEAFF
TRBJ2-6,-,TRBV5-1,-,TGCGCCAGCAGCTCTACCCGGGACACGTCCAACCCCCTGACTTTC,CASSSTRDTSNPLTF
TRBJ2-5,TRBD1,TRBV9,-,TGTGCCAGCAGCGCGACAGGGCCAGGAGAGACCCAGTACTTC,CASSATGPGETQYF
TRBJ2-7,TRBD2,TRBV19,-,TGTGCCACGAGCGGGAGTGAGTCCTACGAGCAGTACTTC,CATSGSESYEQYF
TRBJ2-1,-,TRBV7-9,-,TGTGCCAGCAGGCCACTCACCGGGACTTCCTACAATGAGCAGTTCTTC,CASRPLTGTSYNEQFF
TRBJ1-1,-,TRBV29-1,-,TGCAGCGCCAAACCTATTTACAGAACTGAAGCTTTCTTT,CSAKPIYRTEAFF
TRBJ1-2,-,TRBV27,-,TGTGCCAGCAGTTCCGCTTGGGGAGGGCCCCCAGGAGGTGGCTACACCTTC,CASSSAWGGPPGGGYTF
TRBJ2-7,-,TRBV28,-,TGTGCCAGCAGTTTGAGAGATACTAACTACGAGCAGTACTTC,CASSLRDTNYEQYF
TRBJ2-7,TRBD2,TRBV4-2,-,TGTGCCAGCAGCCAAGATCTGGGGGGAGGGTACGAGCAGTACTTC,CASSQDLGGGYEQYF
TRBJ2-1,TRBD2,TRBV28,-,TGTGCCAGCAGTTTGGCTAGCGGGAGTGTGGGGGTTGCCTACAATGAGCAGTTCTTC,CASSLASGSVGVAYNEQFF
TRBJ2-1,-,TRBV5-6,-,TGTGCCAGCAGCTTGATAAACAATGAGCAGTTCTTC,CASSLINNEQFF
TRBJ2-7,-,TRBV6-1,-,TGTGCCAGCAGTGAGTACTACGAGCAGTACTTC,CASSEYYEQYF